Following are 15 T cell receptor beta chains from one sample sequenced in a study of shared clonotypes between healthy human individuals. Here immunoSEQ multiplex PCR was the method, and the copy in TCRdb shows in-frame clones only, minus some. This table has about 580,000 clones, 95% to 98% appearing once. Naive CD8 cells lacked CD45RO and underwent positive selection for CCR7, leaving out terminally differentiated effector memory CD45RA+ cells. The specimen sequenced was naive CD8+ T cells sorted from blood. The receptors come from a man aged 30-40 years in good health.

CDR3 coding DNA: TGTGCCAGCAGCTCCGGGACTAGCAGAACCTACGAGCAGTACTTC. Its protein is CASSSGTSRTYEQYF. The chain joins TRBV7-9 to TRBJ2-7, with 9 bases lining up with TRBD2. Germline CDR1 is SEHNR and CDR2 is FQNEAQ (reference sequence). The CDR3 consists of 15 residues. J was trimmed by 2 bases and V by 4 bases; bases with no gene match: 6.

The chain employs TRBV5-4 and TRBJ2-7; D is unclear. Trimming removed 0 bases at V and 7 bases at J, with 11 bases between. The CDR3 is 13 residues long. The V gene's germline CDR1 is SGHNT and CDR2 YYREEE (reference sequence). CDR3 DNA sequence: TGTGCCAGCAGCTTGGACGCCGCGCGGGAGCAGTACTTC. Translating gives CASSLDAAREQYF.

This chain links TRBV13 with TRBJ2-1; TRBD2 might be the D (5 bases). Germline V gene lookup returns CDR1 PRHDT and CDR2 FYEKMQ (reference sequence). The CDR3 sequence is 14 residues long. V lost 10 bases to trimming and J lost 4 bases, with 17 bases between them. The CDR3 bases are TGTGCCACCGCCCGGGGTAGCGAATACAATGAGCAGTTCTTC. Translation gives CATARGSEYNEQFF.

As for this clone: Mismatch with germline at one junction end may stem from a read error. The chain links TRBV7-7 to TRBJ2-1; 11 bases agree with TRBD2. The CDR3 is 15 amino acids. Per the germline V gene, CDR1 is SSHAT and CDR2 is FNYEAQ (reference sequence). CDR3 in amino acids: CASSLRLAGYNEQFF. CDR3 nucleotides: TGTGCTAGCAGCTTAAGACTAGCGGGATACAATGAGCAGTTCTTC. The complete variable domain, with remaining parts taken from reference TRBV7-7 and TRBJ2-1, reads GAGVSQSPRYKVTKRGQDVTLRCDPISSHATLYWYQQALGQGPEFLTYFNYEAQPDKSGLPSDRFSAERPEGSISTLTIQRTEQRDSAMYRCASSLRLAGYNEQFFGPGTRLTVL.

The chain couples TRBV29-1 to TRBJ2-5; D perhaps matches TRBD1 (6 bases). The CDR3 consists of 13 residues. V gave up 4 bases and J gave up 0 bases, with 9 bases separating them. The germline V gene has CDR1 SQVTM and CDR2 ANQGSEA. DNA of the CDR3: TGCAGCGTTGTTAGGACAGACCAAGAGACCCAGTACTTC. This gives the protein CSVVRTDQETQYF. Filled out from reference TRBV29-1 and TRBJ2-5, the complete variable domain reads SAVISQKPSRDICQRGTSLTIQCQVDSQVTMMFWYRQQPGQSLTLIATANQGSEATYESGFVIDKFPISRPNLTFSTLTVSNMSPEDSSIYLCSVVRTDQETQYFGPGTRLLVL.

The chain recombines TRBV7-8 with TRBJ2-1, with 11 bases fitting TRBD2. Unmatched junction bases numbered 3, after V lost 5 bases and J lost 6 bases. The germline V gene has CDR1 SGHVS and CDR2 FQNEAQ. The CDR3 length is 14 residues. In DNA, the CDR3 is TGTGCCAGCAGCCCCGGGACTAGCGGCAATGAGCAGTTCTTC. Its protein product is CASSPGTSGNEQFF.

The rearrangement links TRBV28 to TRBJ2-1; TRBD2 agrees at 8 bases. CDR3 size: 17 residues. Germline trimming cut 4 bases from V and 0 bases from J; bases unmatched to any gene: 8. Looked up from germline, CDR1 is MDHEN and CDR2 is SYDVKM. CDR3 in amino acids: CASSSDTSGSSYNEQFF. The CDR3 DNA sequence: TGTGCCAGCAGTTCCGACACTAGCGGAAGCTCCTACAATGAGCAGTTCTTC.

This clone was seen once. CDR3: CASSFNSYEQYF. In DNA form, the CDR3 reads TGTGCCAGCAGCTTCAATAGCTACGAGCAGTACTTC. This chain links TRBV4-2 with TRBJ2-7; D is unclear. V shed 5 bases and J shed 3 bases, with 8 bases lying between them. Per the germline V gene, CDR1 is LGHNA and CDR2 is YNFKEQ. CDR3 length: 12 amino acids.

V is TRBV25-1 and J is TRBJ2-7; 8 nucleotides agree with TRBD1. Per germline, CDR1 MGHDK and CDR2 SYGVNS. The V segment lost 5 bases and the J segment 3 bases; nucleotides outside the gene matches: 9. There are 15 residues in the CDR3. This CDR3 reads CASSPGQGKVYEQYF. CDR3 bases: TGTGCCAGCAGTCCCGGACAGGGAAAAGTCTACGAGCAGTACTTC.

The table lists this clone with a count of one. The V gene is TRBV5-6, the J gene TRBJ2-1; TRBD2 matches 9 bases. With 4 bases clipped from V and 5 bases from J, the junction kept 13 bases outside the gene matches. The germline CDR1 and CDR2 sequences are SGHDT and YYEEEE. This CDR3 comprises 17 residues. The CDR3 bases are TGTGCCAGCAGCCCCCGAGTAGCGGGGGACCCGGACAATGAGCAGTTCTTC. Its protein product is CASSPRVAGDPDNEQFF.

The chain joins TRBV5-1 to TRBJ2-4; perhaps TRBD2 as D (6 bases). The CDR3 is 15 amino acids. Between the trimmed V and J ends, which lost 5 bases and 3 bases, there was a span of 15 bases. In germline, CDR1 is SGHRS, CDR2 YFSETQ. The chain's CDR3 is CASREEGLSKNIQYF. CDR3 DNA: TGCGCCAGCAGGGAGGAGGGGCTTAGCAAAAACATTCAGTACTTC.

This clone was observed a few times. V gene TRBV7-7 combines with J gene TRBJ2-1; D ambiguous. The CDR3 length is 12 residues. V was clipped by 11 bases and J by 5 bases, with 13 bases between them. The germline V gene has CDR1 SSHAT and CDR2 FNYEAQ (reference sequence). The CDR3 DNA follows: TGTGCCCGCCTGGGAACCGACAATGAGCAGTTCTTC. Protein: CARLGTDNEQFF.

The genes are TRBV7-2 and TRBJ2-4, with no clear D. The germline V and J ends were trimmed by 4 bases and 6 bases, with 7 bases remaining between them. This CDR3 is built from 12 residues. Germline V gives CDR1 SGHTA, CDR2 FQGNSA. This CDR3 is CASSSDLNIQYF. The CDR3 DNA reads TGTGCCAGCAGCTCGGACCTAAACATTCAGTACTTC.

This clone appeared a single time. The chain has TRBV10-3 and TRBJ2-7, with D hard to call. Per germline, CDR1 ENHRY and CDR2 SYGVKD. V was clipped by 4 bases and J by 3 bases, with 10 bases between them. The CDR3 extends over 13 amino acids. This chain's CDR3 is CAISVGSSYEQYF. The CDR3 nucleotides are TGTGCCATCAGTGTGGGCAGCAGCTACGAGCAGTACTTC.

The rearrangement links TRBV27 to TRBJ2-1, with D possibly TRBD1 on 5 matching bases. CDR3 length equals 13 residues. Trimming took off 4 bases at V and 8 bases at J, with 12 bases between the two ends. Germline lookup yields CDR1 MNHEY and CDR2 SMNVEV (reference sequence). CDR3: CASSSDTLDEQFF. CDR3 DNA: TGTGCCAGCAGTTCGGACACCCTTGATGAGCAGTTCTTC.